This TCR beta chain was found in a study of T cells in narcolepsy. Study information: Patients with NT1 or NT2 and healthy control donors were enrolled.

General study findings and limits: HCRT-specific and TRIB2-specific autoreactive clonotypes appeared among same-patient CSF and blood CD4+ clonotypes. No autoreactive T cell clone sequences appeared in some memory CD4+ repertoires. Healthy controls reportedly lacked the autoreactive clonotypes serially found in patients' blood.

Produced via immunoSEQ multiplex PCR; TCRdb's table is partial and in-frame only. The repertoire holds about 36,000 clones, with roughly 80% as singletons. The CDR3 contains 13 residues. Trimming removed 10 bases from V and 4 bases from J; junction bases left unmatched: 7. CDR1 LNHDA and CDR2 SQIVND come from the germline V gene (reference sequence). The sample holds a few counts of this clone. Antigen specificity is unknown. V usage is TRBV19 and J usage is TRBJ2-3; 8 bases are a match to TRBD1. The sample comprised memory (CD45RA-) CD4+ T cells from blood. The receptor was isolated from a human donor in good health. CDR3: CATGTGGADTQYF. Here the CDR3 DNA reads TGTGCCACCGGGACAGGAGGGGCAGATACGCAGTATTTT.